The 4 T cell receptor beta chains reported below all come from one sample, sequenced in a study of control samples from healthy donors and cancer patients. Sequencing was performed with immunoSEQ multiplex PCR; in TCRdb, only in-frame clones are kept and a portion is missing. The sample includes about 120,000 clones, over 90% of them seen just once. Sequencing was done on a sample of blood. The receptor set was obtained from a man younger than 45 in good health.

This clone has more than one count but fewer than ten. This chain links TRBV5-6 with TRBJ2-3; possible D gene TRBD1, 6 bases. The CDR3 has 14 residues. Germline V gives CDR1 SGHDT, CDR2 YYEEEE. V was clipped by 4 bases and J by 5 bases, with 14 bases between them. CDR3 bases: TGTGCCAGCAGCCGTACAGGGTCGGAAGATACGCAGTATTTT. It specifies CASSRTGSEDTQYF.

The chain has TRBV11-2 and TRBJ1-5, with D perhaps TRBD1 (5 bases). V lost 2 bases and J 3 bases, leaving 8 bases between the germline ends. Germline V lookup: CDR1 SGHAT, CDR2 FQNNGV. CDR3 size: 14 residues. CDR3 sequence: CASSLQQDNQPQHF. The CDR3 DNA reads TGTGCCAGCAGCTTACAACAGGACAATCAGCCCCAGCATTTT.

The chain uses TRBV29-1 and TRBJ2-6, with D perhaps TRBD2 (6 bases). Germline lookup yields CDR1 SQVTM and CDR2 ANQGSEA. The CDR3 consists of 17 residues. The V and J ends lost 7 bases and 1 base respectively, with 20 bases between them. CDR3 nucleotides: TGCAGCGCAGAATCCCGGCCGGGACTTTCTGGGGCCAACGTCCTGACTTTC. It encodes CSAESRPGLSGANVLTF.

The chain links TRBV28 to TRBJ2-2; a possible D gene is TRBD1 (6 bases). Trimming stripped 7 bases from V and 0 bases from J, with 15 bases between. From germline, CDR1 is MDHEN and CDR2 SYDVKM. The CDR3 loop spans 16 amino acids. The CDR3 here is CASNIPGQANTGELFF. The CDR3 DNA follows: TGTGCCAGCAACATTCCGGGACAAGCGAACACCGGGGAGCTGTTTTTT.